This T cell receptor beta chain was recovered during a study of Graves' ophthalmopathy and Graves' hyperthyroidism. This CDR3 comprises 15 residues. Germline V gene lookup returns CDR1 LNHNV and CDR2 YYDKDF (reference sequence). A word on this clonotype: At one of its ends the junction is not consistent with the germline gene, which may arise from a read error.

RNA transcripts were the template, and TCR beta CDR3 regions were amplified from them. RT-PCR with HTBI primers came first, then second-round multiplex PCR. One entry per CDR3 protein results from TCRdb running MiXCR on the multiplex PCR reads. The sample lists about 590,000 distinct CDR3 sequences, 35% to 45% occurring once. Newly diagnosed hyperthyroidism donors, aged 18 to 65, duration under 2 months. The chain combines TRBV15 with TRBJ2-7; 9 bases match TRBD2. The clonotype originates from an adult man with Graves' hyperthyroidism. The sample consisted of peripheral blood or thyroid tissue (not recorded which). CDR3 protein: CTTSLTSGGSYEQYF. CDR3 DNA sequence: TGTACCACCAGCCTGACTAGCGGCGGCTCCTACGAGCAGTACTTC.